This T cell receptor (beta chain) appears in the sequencing data of a study of T cells in Graves' hyperthyroidism and ophthalmopathy. Researchers took RNA transcripts and amplified the TCR beta CDR3 regions from them. RT-PCR in the first round (using the HTBI primer set) targeted the TCR CDR3. TCRdb processed the multiplex PCR reads anew with MiXCR; each CDR3 protein has one entry. The sample contains hundreds of thousands of distinct CDR3 sequences, around 13% of which appear only once. PBMCs were obtained from 10 ml fresh peripheral blood. Germline CDR1 reads SEHNR; CDR2 reads FQNEAQ (reference sequence). V was clipped by 5 bases and J by 7 bases, with 12 bases between them. The CDR3 consists of 12 residues. In its sample, this clonotype was seen many times.

The gene calls are TRBV7-9 and TRBJ2-7; D not resolved. Sequencing used blood. This receptor was taken from a woman aged 18-29 years with Graves' hyperthyroidism. DNA of the CDR3: TGTGCCAGCAGCCCTCGCCCGCGGGAGCAGTACTTC. Translating it yields CASSPRPREQYF. Combining the CDR3 with reference TRBV7-9 and TRBJ2-7 gives the whole variable domain DTGVSQNPRHKITKRGQNVTFRCDPISEHNRLYWYRQTLGQGPEFLTYFQNEAQLEKSRLLSDRFSAERPKGSFSTLEIQRTEQGDSAMYLCASSPRPREQYFGPGTRLTVT.